The rows below give T cell receptor beta chains drawn from one sample of a study of blood T cell repertoires in COVID-19. The assay was immunoSEQ multiplex PCR, and TCRdb's table has in-frame clones only and misses some. The sample comprises under 150,000 clones, approximately 85% of which are singletons, and about 6.1% rests with the top ten. What was sequenced was peripheral blood. These receptor sequences come from a woman aged 60-75 years with COVID-19, enrolled during active disease. Both conserved end residues are part of each CDR3. The D gene is left open where the match is weak. Clone size is not always given. Where it is, it says once, few, many or a class for expanded clones.

TRBJ2-1 NA TRBV27 NA TGTGCCAGCAGTGTCGGGACATTGTACAATGAGCAGTTCTTC CASSVGTLYNEQFF
TRBJ1-1 NA TRBV7-9 NA TGTGCCAGCAGCTTAGCTGGAGACAGTGAAGCTTTCTTT CASSLAGDSEAFF
TRBJ2-2 few TRBV9 NA TGTGCCAGCAGCTTGACCGGGACACTCAACACCGGGGAGCTGTTTTTT CASSLTGTLNTGELFF
TRBJ2-5 NA TRBV18 TRBD2 TGTGCCAGCTCTTCCGGACTAGCACATCAAGAGACCCAGTACTTC CASSSGLAHQETQYF
TRBJ1-5 NA TRBV7-8 TRBD1 TGTGCCAGCAGCTTAGCAGACCTCAGGGGGCGGACGCTCAATCAGCCCCAGCATTTT CASSLADLRGRTLNQPQHF
TRBJ2-7 NA TRBV7-6 NA TGTGCCAGCAGCTTAGGTGGCAGGGACTTCGAGCAGTACTTC CASSLGGRDFEQYF
TRBJ1-1 NA TRBV4-3 NA TGCGCCAGCAGCCAAGATTTCGGGAACACTGAAGCTTTCTTT CASSQDFGNTEAFF
TRBJ1-2 NA TRBV5-4 TRBD1 TGTGCCAGCATTAAGGACAGGGCCGCGGGCTACACCTTC CASIKDRAAGYTF
TRBJ1-4 NA TRBV27 NA TGTGCCAGCAGTACCCGGTCCCCATTTCCAGATCTTTCGGAGGAGGGTGATGAAAAACTGTTTTTT CASSTRSPFPDLSEEGDEKLFF
TRBJ1-2 once TRBV27 NA TGTGCCAGCAGTCCCGCGGTGGGGGGGGCCCTGGGTGGCTACACCTTC CASSPAVGGALGGYTF
TRBJ2-3 NA TRBV3-1/TRBV3-2 TRBD2 TGTGCCAGCAGCCTAGCGGGGGGTAGCACAGATACGCAGTATTTT CASSLAGGSTDTQYF
TRBJ1-4 few TRBV5-1 TRBD1 TGCGCCAGCAGCCTGGGACAGGCTAATGAAAAACTGTTTTTT CASSLGQANEKLFF
TRBJ1-5 NA TRBV2 NA TGTGCCAGCAACCCCAGGGGCAGGTTCCCCCACTATAGCAATCAGCCCCAGCATTTT CASNPRGRFPHYSNQPQHF
TRBJ1-3 NA TRBV10-3 NA TGTGCCATCACTATGGACAACTCTGGAAACACCATATATTTT CAITMDNSGNTIYF
TRBJ2-1 NA TRBV11-2 TRBD2 TGTGCCAGCAGCTCCCTAGCGGCCCCGGGCGGGGCCGGGGGGAATGAGCAGTTCTTC CASSSLAAPGGAGGNEQFF
TRBJ1-1 NA TRBV3-1/TRBV3-2 NA TGTGCCAGCAGCCAGCTTCGGCGGGGCACTGAAGCTTTCTTT CASSQLRRGTEAFF
TRBJ1-6 NA TRBV24-1 NA TGTGCCACCAGTGTCCTCGCCTATAATTCACCCCTCCACTTT CATSVLAYNSPLHF
TRBJ1-2 NA TRBV4-1 TRBD1 TGCGCCAGCACCCAAGACAGGGGAGGGTTTTACGGCTACACCTTC CASTQDRGGFYGYTF
TRBJ2-7 NA TRBV3-1/TRBV3-2 TRBD1 TGTGCCAGCAGCCCTGGCCCCTATTACAGGGGGACCTACGAGCAGTACTTC CASSPGPYYRGTYEQYF
TRBJ1-1 few TRBV6-5 NA TGTGCCAGCAGTTCGTGGCAGGAGAACACTGAAGCTTTCTTT CASSSWQENTEAFF
TRBJ1-5 NA TRBV7-9 TRBD1 TGTGCCAGCAGCTTAGGGACAGGCCTTGATCAGCCCCAGCATTTT CASSLGTGLDQPQHF
TRBJ1-2 NA TRBV19 NA TGTGCCAGCCTCCAACAGGGATTTCCCAACTATGGCTACACCTTC CASLQQGFPNYGYTF
TRBJ1-1 once TRBV19 TRBD1 TGTGCCACCCGAGGACAGGGATGGGACACTGAAGCTTTCTTT CATRGQGWDTEAFF
TRBJ1-2 once TRBV7-3 TRBD1 TGTGCCAGCAGCCGGGACAGGAGTACATCCTACTATGGCTACACCTTC CASSRDRSTSYYGYTF
TRBJ2-2 NA TRBV3-1/TRBV3-2 TRBD1 TGTGCCAGCAGCCCCGGACAGGTTAACGGGGAGCTGTTTTTT CASSPGQVNGELFF
TRBJ2-3 once TRBV2 TRBD1 TGTGCCAGCACCAGGGACAGTGGAATCACAGATACGCAGTATTTT CASTRDSGITDTQYF
TRBJ1-6 NA TRBV30 NA TGTGCCTGGACCTGGGCAGAGGGAGAACCCCTCCACTTT CAWTWAEGEPLHF
TRBJ2-2 NA TRBV6-5 TRBD1 TGTGCCAGCAGCGACAGGGTGCCCGGGGAGCTGTTTTTT CASSDRVPGELFF
TRBJ2-2 NA TRBV3-1/TRBV3-2 TRBD1 TGTGCCAGCAGCCAAGCCCTGACAGGGTTGGCCGGGGAGCTGTTTTTT CASSQALTGLAGELFF
TRBJ1-5 once TRBV4-1 NA TGCGCCAGCAGCCATCTAGACAGTCCCAATCAGCCCCAGCATTTT CASSHLDSPNQPQHF
TRBJ1-1 NA TRBV7-3 NA TGTGCCAGCAGCAAACAGGGGAACACTGAAGCTTTCTTT CASSKQGNTEAFF
TRBJ1-3 once TRBV14 NA TGTGCCAGCAGCCCCCGGGGTGACACCATATATTTT CASSPRGDTIYF
TRBJ2-5 NA TRBV5-4 TRBD2 TGTGCCAGCAGCGCGACTAGCGGGGCATGGGAAGAGACCCAGTACTTC CASSATSGAWEETQYF
TRBJ1-1 NA TRBV5-1 TRBD1 TGCGCCAGCAGCTTCGGGGACAGGGTGGTGAACACTGAAGCTTTCTTT CASSFGDRVVNTEAFF
TRBJ1-2 NA TRBV5-1 NA TGCGCCAGCAGCTTGACTGATTATGGCTACACCTTC CASSLTDYGYTF
TRBJ1-4 NA TRBV18 TRBD1 TGTGCCAGCTCACCTCCCGGGACAGAGAAACTGTTTTTT CASSPPGTEKLFF
TRBJ1-5 NA TRBV7-8 TRBD1 TGTGCCAGCAGCGCCACGACAGGGGGTATCGATCAGCCCCAGCATTTT CASSATTGGIDQPQHF
TRBJ2-5 NA TRBV19 NA TGTGCCAGTAGTATAGGACAGGCGCAAGAGACCCAGTACTTC CASSIGQAQETQYF
TRBJ1-6 NA TRBV7-9 NA TGTGCCAGCAGCCGTAACCTGGGGGGGCGAGGTTCACCCCTCCACTTT CASSRNLGGRGSPLHF
TRBJ2-3 NA TRBV9 TRBD2 TGTGCCAGCAGCGTAGACCTAGCGGGGGGGGTGGATACGCAGTATTTT CASSVDLAGGVDTQYF
TRBJ2-7 NA TRBV9 NA TGTGCCAGCAGCGCGGGAGGACAGGGAGGCTACGAGCAGTACTTC CASSAGGQGGYEQYF
TRBJ1-5 NA TRBV19 NA TGTGCCAGTAGTATACTAATCGGAGGGAATCAGCCCCAGCATTTT CASSILIGGNQPQHF
TRBJ2-3 NA TRBV24-1 TRBD2 TGTGCCACCAGTTCGGATAGCGGGTCCGCGAGCACAGATACGCAGTATTTT CATSSDSGSASTDTQYF
TRBJ2-4 NA TRBV4-3 TRBD2 TGCGCCAGCAGCCACCACTCGACTAGCGGGGGGGCATACATTCAGTACTTC CASSHHSTSGGAYIQYF
TRBJ2-2 NA TRBV5-8 TRBD1 TGTGCCAGCAGCAAACCGGGACAGGGCACCGGGGAGCTGTTTTTT CASSKPGQGTGELFF